This T cell receptor (beta chain) was obtained from a study of cytomegalovirus exposure and HLA in healthy donors. Concerning this clone: As yet, its antigen is unknown.

From germline, CDR1 is SGDLS and CDR2 YYNGEE. CDR3 length: 16 residues. Trimming at V came to 0 bases and at J to 4 bases, leaving 6 bases not matched to a gene. The study, taken as a whole, reports: TCR beta V- and J-gene trimming, according to a later analysis, was linked to a missense DCLRE1C variant. A further, later analysis showed that HLA-associated TCR beta chains (compared with equally common others) were more clonally expanded.

PCR used 60 Vbeta primers and 13 Jbeta primers. This table comes from immunoSEQ multiplex PCR, and its TCRdb copy is limited to in-frame clones, with some not included. Of around 130,000 clones detected, 82% appear once; the ten largest clones hold 1.2%. This TCR derives from a boy between 10 and 17 years old in good health and CMV-seronegative. J is TRBJ1-3 and V is TRBV9; 8 bases align to TRBD1. Sequenced sample: PBMCs. CDR3 protein: CASSVEVGTGGNTIYF. Written as DNA, the CDR3 is TGTGCCAGCAGCGTAGAAGTCGGGACAGGAGGAAACACCATATATTTT.